This T cell receptor (beta chain) was obtained from a study of vaccination and CD4 T cells after COVID-19. About the study: Four females and six males made up the convalescents, with two Hispanic. Taking of post-vaccine samples occurred a median 72 days after dose two (range 14 to 241).

Cultured CD4+ T cell DNA was sequenced using the Oncomine TCR Beta short-read assay. TCRdb recomputed calls from the PCR reads with MiXCR, one row per CDR3 protein. Among more than 10,000 distinct CDR3 sequences listed, 52% were seen once. Treatment described: approximately nine-day PBMC culture with coronavirus spike peptide pools or control peptides (ViraFEST assay). Negative selection isolated the CD4+ T cells once the cells had been cultured for over 9 days. The CDR3 has 16 amino acids. In this sample, this clonotype turned up a few times. Its antigen is unidentified. The chain combines TRBV21-1 with TRBJ2-2; TRBD2 is the table's D call, not checked against the DNA. TRBV21-1 has pseudogene status. Sequenced: CD4+ T cells from blood, cultured in vitro. This clonotype was sampled from a human donor who had recovered from COVID-19. CDR3 DNA sequence: TGTGCCAGCAGCAAAGAGGAGGGACCCTCACCCGGGGAGCTGTTTTTT. Its translation: CASSKEEGPSPGELFF.